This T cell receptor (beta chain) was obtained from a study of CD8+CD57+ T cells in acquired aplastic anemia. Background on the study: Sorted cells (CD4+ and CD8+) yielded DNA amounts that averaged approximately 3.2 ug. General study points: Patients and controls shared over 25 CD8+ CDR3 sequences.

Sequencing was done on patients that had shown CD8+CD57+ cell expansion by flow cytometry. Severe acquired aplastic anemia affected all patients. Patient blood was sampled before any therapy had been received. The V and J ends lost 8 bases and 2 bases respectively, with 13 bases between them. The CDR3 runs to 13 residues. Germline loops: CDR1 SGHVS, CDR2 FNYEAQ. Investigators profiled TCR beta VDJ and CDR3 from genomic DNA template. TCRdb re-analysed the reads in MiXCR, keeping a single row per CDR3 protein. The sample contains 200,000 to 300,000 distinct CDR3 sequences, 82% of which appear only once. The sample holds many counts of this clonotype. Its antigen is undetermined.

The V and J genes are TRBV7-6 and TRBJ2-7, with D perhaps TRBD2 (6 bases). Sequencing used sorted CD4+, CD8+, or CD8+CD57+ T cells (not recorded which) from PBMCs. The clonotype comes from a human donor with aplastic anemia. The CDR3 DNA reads TGTGCCAGCGCCGTGGGACTCACCTACGAGCAGTACTTC. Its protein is CASAVGLTYEQYF.